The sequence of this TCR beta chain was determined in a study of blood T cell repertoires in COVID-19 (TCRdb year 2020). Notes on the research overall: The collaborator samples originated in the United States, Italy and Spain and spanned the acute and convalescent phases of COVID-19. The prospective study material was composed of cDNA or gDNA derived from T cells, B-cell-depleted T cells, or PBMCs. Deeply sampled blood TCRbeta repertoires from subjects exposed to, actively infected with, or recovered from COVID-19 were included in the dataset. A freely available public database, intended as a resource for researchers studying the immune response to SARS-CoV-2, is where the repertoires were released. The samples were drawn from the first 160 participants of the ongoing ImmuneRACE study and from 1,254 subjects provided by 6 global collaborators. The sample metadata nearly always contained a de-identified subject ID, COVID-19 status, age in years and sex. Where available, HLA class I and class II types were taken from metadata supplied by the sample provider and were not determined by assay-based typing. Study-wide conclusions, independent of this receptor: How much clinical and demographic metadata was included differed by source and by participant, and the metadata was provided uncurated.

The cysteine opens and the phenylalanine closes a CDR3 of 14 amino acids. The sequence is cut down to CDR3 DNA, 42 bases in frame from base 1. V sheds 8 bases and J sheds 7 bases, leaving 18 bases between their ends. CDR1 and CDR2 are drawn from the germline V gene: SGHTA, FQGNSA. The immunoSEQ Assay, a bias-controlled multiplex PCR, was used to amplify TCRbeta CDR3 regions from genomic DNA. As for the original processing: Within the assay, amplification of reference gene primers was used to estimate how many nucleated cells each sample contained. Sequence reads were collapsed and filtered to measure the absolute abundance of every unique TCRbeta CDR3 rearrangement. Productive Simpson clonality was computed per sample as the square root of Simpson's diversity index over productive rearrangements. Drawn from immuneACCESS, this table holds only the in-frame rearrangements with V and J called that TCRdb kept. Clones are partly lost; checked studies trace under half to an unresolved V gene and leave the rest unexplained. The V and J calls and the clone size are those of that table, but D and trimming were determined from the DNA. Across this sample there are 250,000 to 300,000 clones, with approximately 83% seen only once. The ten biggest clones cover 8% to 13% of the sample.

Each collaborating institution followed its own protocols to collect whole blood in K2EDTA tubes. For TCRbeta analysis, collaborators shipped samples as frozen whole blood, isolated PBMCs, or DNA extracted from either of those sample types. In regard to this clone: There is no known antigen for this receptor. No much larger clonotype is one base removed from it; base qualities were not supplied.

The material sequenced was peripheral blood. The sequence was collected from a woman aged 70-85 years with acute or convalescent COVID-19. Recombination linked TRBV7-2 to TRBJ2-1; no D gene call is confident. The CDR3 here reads CASAEAAPWNEQFF. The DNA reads TGTGCCAGCGCTGAGGCGGCCCCTTGGAATGAGCAGTTCTTC.